This passage covers 18 T cell receptor beta chains from one sample sequenced in a study of T cell responses to AZD1222 COVID-19 vaccine listed by TCRdb under 2021. Libraries were constructed by the immunoSEQ multiplex PCR assay. TCRdb holds this immuneACCESS table with in-frame rearrangements only. Some clones are missing; in checked studies, unresolved V genes explain under half, and the rest has no known cause. In this sample the table shows roughly 100,000 clones, 82% of which occur a single time. The ten largest clones represent more than 4.5% of the sample. The time point label, read with the paper, signifies: baseline before first vaccination. Sequencing was performed on peripheral blood, taken on day 0 of AZD1222 vaccination. Receptor source: an adult in good health.

The chain recombines TRBV19 with TRBJ1-1; TRBD1 aligns across 7 bases. The V and J ends lost 7 bases and 4 bases, in that order; junction bases with no gene match: 9. Germline loops: CDR1 LNHDA, CDR2 SQIVND (reference sequence). The CDR3 has 14 amino acids. The chain's CDR3 is CASTPDRRGTEAFF. The CDR3 region has the DNA TGTGCCAGTACCCCGGACAGGAGAGGCACTGAAGCTTTCTTT.

The gene calls are TRBV29-1 and TRBJ1-1, with D tentatively TRBD1 (5 bases). Trimming removed 8 bases from V and 3 bases from J, with 13 bases in between. The CDR3 spans 12 residues. Germline V gene lookup returns CDR1 SQVTM and CDR2 ANQGSEA. In nucleotides, the CDR3 is TGCAGCTATTCGGGACGTTACACTGAAGCTTTCTTT. Its translation: CSYSGRYTEAFF.

The table lists this clone with a count of one. J is TRBJ1-2 and V is TRBV6-5; perhaps TRBD1 as D (6 bases). The germline V and J ends were trimmed by 4 bases and 5 bases, with 14 bases remaining between them. This CDR3 contains 14 residues. CDR1 is MNHEY and CDR2 is SVGAGI in the germline V gene. Here the CDR3 reads CASSFEGGGYGYTF. Here the CDR3 DNA reads TGTGCCAGCAGTTTTGAAGGGGGAGGGTATGGCTACACCTTC.

The chain joins TRBV27 to TRBJ1-2; a possible D gene is TRBD1 (5 bases). Germline CDR1 is MNHEY and CDR2 is SMNVEV (reference sequence). This CDR3 comprises 13 residues. The ends were cut back, 3 bases at V and 6 bases at J, with 11 bases in the middle. CDR3 nucleotide sequence: TGTGCCAGCAGTTTTGACAGTGGTCATGGCTACACCTTC. Its protein product is CASSFDSGHGYTF.

J is TRBJ2-7 and V is TRBV7-7, with D maybe TRBD2 (5 bases). Germline V gene lookup returns CDR1 SSHAT and CDR2 FNYEAQ (reference sequence). The CDR3 has 13 residues. Trimming removed 0 bases at V and 5 bases at J, with 8 bases between. This chain's CDR3 is CASSLAVGNEQYF. In DNA form, the CDR3 reads TGTGCCAGCAGCTTAGCCGTCGGGAACGAGCAGTACTTC.

By sample share, this clone is medium-sized. The J gene is TRBJ1-1, the V gene TRBV5-1; 7 bases fit TRBD1. This CDR3 region has 16 residues. CDR1 and CDR2 from the germline V gene are SGHRS and YFSETQ. With V trimmed by 3 bases and J by 4 bases, 12 bases remained unmatched. CDR3: CASSSRQGLKGTEAFF. In DNA, the CDR3 is TGCGCCAGCAGCTCACGACAGGGATTGAAGGGCACTGAAGCTTTCTTT.

This clone was seen only a few times. The genes are TRBV7-9 and TRBJ2-3; the D is unclear. CDR1 and CDR2 from the germline V gene are SEHNR and FQNEAQ (reference sequence). The CDR3 has 15 residues. V was clipped by 8 bases and J by 0 bases, with 15 bases between them. This chain's CDR3 is CASRARVSSTDTQYF. The CDR3 coding sequence is TGTGCCAGCCGAGCTCGGGTTTCCAGCACAGATACGCAGTATTTT.

The chain couples TRBV3-1 (or the pseudogene TRBV3-2) to TRBJ1-3; the D is unclear. The germline CDR1 and CDR2 sequences are LGHDT and YNNKEL (reference sequence). The CDR3 has 13 residues. The V end lost 1 base, the J end lost 4 bases, and 5 bases lay between the germline ends. For the CDR3, the DNA is TGTGCCAGCAGCCAAGTTGCCGGAAACACCATATATTTT. Its protein product is CASSQVAGNTIYF.

The J gene is TRBJ1-5, the V gene TRBV5-4; 7 bases agree with TRBD1. The CDR3 has 16 residues. CDR1 is SGHNT, CDR2 YYREEE, per germline (reference sequence). Losses at the gene ends were 3 bases for V and 2 bases for J; bases not matched to a gene: 8. The CDR3 coding sequence is TGTGCCAGCAGCTGGACAGGCCCCGGGGGCAATCAGCCCCAGCATTTT. Encoded protein: CASSWTGPGGNQPQHF.

The chain carries TRBV6-5 and TRBJ2-1; D gene uncertain. This CDR3 has 15 residues. With 2 bases removed from V and 4 bases from J, the gap between germline ends came to 12 bases. Per the germline V gene, CDR1 is MNHEY and CDR2 is SVGAGI. The CDR3 DNA is TGTGCCAGCAGTTACAGTCCATTTAATTACAATGAGCAGTTCTTC. Protein sequence: CASSYSPFNYNEQFF.

The V gene is TRBV12-5, the J gene TRBJ1-1; D possibly corresponds to TRBD1 (6 bases). Germline assignment: CDR1 LGHNT and CDR2 FRNRAP. Trimming cost V 7 bases and J 6 bases, with 15 bases left between them. The CDR3 has 13 residues. CDR3: CASALDSFPEAFF. CDR3 DNA sequence: TGTGCTAGTGCCTTGGACAGTTTCCCTGAAGCTTTCTTT.

The rearrangement joins TRBV10-3 to TRBJ1-2, with D uncertain. Between the trimmed V and J ends, which lost 2 bases and 2 bases, there was a span of 6 bases. CDR1 is ENHRY, CDR2 SYGVKD, per germline. The CDR3 length is 13 residues. The DNA of the CDR3 is TGTGCCATCAGTGAGGACGGAAACTATGGCTACACCTTC. Its translation is CAISEDGNYGYTF.

The J gene is TRBJ1-4, the V gene TRBV5-1, with 7 bases aligning to TRBD1. This CDR3 spans 13 amino acids. Looked up from germline, CDR1 is SGHRS and CDR2 is YFSETQ. With V trimmed by 4 bases and J by 5 bases, 2 bases remained unmatched. The CDR3 DNA sequence: TGCGCCAGCAGCCAGGACAGGAATGAAAAACTGTTTTTT. Its protein product is CASSQDRNEKLFF.

V and J are TRBV6-5 and TRBJ1-6; no definite D call. The CDR3 covers 12 residues. Trimming stripped 10 bases from V and 10 bases from J, with 14 bases between. Germline V CDR1 and CDR2: MNHEY, SVGAGI. The chain's CDR3 is CATHVRGSPLHF. The CDR3 DNA follows: TGTGCCACACACGTCCGGGGATCACCCCTCCACTTT.

V and J are TRBV2 and TRBJ1-1; D gene uncertain. Germline V lookup: CDR1 SNHLY, CDR2 FYNNEI. The CDR3 has 13 amino acids. The V gene lost 7 bases and the J gene lost 8 bases, with 17 bases spanning the gap. CDR3 protein: CASMRGLWGEAFF. The CDR3, as DNA: TGTGCCAGCATGCGCGGGCTCTGGGGAGAAGCTTTCTTT.

The CDR3 region is CASSEQGAGDTEAFF. The CDR3 DNA reads TGTGCCAGCAGCGAACAGGGGGCAGGGGACACTGAAGCTTTCTTT. V and J are TRBV9 and TRBJ1-1, with 9 bases lining up with TRBD1. Per the germline V gene, CDR1 is SGDLS and CDR2 is YYNGEE. This CDR3 has 15 residues. V was pared by 3 bases and J by 3 bases, with 6 bases of the junction left unmatched.

V is TRBV5-6 and J is TRBJ1-2; unclear D gene. The CDR3 contains 13 residues. Germline V gene sequence: CDR1 SGHDT, CDR2 YYEEEE. The ends were cut back, 0 bases at V and 4 bases at J, with 7 bases in the middle. CDR3 amino acids: CASSLDTPYGYTF. The CDR3 region has the DNA TGTGCCAGCAGCTTGGACACTCCCTATGGCTACACCTTC.

The genes are TRBV11-3 and TRBJ2-4; D is tentatively TRBD1 or TRBD2 (5 bases each). The CDR3 totals 11 residues. The germline V gene encodes CDR1 SGHNT and CDR2 YENEEA. CDR3 residues: CVTGPKNIQYF. The CDR3 coding sequence is TGTGTCACGGGGCCCAAAAACATTCAGTACTTC.